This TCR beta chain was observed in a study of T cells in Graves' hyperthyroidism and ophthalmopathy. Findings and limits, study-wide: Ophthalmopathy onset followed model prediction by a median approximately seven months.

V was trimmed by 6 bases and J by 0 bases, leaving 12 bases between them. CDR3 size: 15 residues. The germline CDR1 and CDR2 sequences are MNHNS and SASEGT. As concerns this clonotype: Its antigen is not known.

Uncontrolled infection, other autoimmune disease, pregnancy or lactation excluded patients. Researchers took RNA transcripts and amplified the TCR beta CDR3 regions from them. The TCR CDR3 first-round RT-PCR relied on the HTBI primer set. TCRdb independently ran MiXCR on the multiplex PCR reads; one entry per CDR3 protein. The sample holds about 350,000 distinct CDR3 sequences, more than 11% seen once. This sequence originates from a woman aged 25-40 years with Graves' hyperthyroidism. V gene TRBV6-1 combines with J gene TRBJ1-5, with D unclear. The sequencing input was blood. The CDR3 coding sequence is TGTGCCAGCAGCCCGACCCCATATAGCAATCAGCCCCAGCATTTT. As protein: CASSPTPYSNQPQHF.